The table lists the clone carrying this T cell receptor beta chain with a few counts. Germline CDR1 reads MNHNS; CDR2 reads SASEGT. With V trimmed by 5 bases and J by 5 bases, 8 bases remained unmatched. The length of the CDR3 is 15 residues. The sample is drawn from a study of identical twins. The cDNA had a unique molecular identifier and a template-switch universal primer site. TCRdb analysed the 5' RACE reads with MiXCR anew, one entry per CDR3 protein. The sample includes hundreds of thousands of distinct CDR3 sequences, around 7.5% of them seen just once. Each donor (without exception) was a healthy Caucasian. This sample also appeared in a second study, on yellow fever vaccine responses in identical twins.

This receptor was identified in a woman aged 18-29 years in good health. Sequenced input: PBMCs. V gene TRBV6-1 combines with J gene TRBJ2-1, with 8 bases aligning to TRBD2. The CDR3 loop is CASSPFSGNHNEQFF. The CDR3 nucleotides read TGTGCCAGCAGTCCATTTAGCGGGAATCACAATGAGCAGTTCTTC.